These 16 T cell receptor beta chains share one sample of origin, sequenced in a study of regulatory and conventional T cells in RAG deficiency. Conventional CD4+ T cells were sorted from blood as CD25-low CD127-high cells. Sequenced by immunoSEQ multiplex PCR; TCRdb stores in-frame clones only, minus some. The sample lists tens of thousands of clones; approximately 96% were seen once. This same sample was also taken into another study, of regulatory T cells. From that report: The PCR used 52 TRBV and 13 TRBJ primers.

Sequenced: CD25- CD4+ T cells sorted from blood. These receptors were collected from a human donor in good health.

This chain connects TRBV14 to TRBJ1-4; D unresolved. Trimming shortened V by 3 bases and J by 6 bases, and 14 bases separated the two germline ends. The CDR3 is 15 amino acids. CDR1 is SGHDN and CDR2 is FVKESK in the germline V gene. This CDR3 is CASSHNSFSDEKLFF. CDR3 bases: TGTGCCAGCAGCCACAATTCATTCTCGGATGAAAAACTGTTTTTT.

The chain combines TRBV6-5 with TRBJ2-1; 9 positions agree with TRBD1. The CDR3 has 15 amino acids. Looked up from germline, CDR1 is MNHEY and CDR2 is SVGAGI. V was pared by 2 bases and J by 9 bases, with 8 bases of the junction left unmatched. CDR3: CASSYTGTGYVEQFF. CDR3 DNA sequence: TGTGCCAGCAGTTACACCGGGACAGGGTACGTTGAGCAGTTCTTC.

The chain uses TRBV7-3 and TRBJ2-1, with TRBD1 as a possible D gene (5 bases). The CDR3 runs to 16 residues. CDR1 SGHTA and CDR2 FQGTGA come from the germline V gene. V lost 4 bases to trimming and J lost 5 bases, with 18 bases between them. The CDR3 spells CASSYDSFKGNNEQFF. The CDR3 DNA reads as TGTGCCAGCAGCTACGACTCCTTTAAGGGGAACAATGAGCAGTTCTTC.

The CDR3 DNA reads as TGTGCCATCAGTGAACCCGGGACAGTAACCTACGAGCAGTACTTC. Amino acid sequence: CAISEPGTVTYEQYF. The V and J genes are TRBV10-3 and TRBJ2-7; the match to TRBD1 covers 7 bases. Trimming cost V 3 bases and J 2 bases; bases outside gene matches: 7. Germline V lookup: CDR1 ENHRY, CDR2 SYGVKD. This CDR3 is 15 amino acids long.

The genes are TRBV19 and TRBJ2-2; 8 bases agree with TRBD2. CDR3 size: 14 residues. Trimming removed 8 bases from V and 3 bases from J; junction bases left unmatched: 5. Germline assignment: CDR1 LNHDA and CDR2 SQIVND (reference sequence). CDR3 amino acids: CASSREGHTGELFF. The CDR3 DNA sequence: TGTGCCAGTTCCCGGGAGGGGCACACCGGGGAGCTGTTTTTT.

The chain uses TRBV19 and TRBJ2-3; no clear D. Trimming stripped 4 bases from V and 2 bases from J, with 16 bases between. The germline CDR1 and CDR2 sequences are LNHDA and SQIVND (reference sequence). The CDR3 has 16 amino acids. In DNA form, the CDR3 reads TGTGCCAGTAGTACCTCAGGATCCTCGACCACAGATACGCAGTATTTT. Its protein is CASSTSGSSTTDTQYF.

This chain connects TRBV5-1 to TRBJ2-6, with D possibly being TRBD2 (6 bases). Per the germline V gene, CDR1 is SGHRS and CDR2 is YFSETQ. The CDR3 is 15 amino acids. Trimming took off 2 bases at V and 12 bases at J, with 18 bases between the two ends. Written as DNA, the CDR3 is TGCGCCAGCAGCTTTGGGGGTGGGACTTCCCCCGTCCTGACTTTC. It codes for CASSFGGGTSPVLTF. Complete variable domain (other parts from reference TRBV5-1 and TRBJ2-6): KAGVTQTPRYLIKTRGQQVTLSCSPISGHRSVSWYQQTPGQGLQFLFEYFSETQRNKGNFPGRFSGRQFSNSRSEMNVSTLELGDSALYLCASSFGGGTSPVLTFGAGSRLTVL.

V gene TRBV5-4 combines with J gene TRBJ2-7; D is perhaps TRBD2 (6 bases). This CDR3 has 17 residues. Per the germline V gene, CDR1 is SGHNT and CDR2 is YYREEE (reference sequence). Trimming pared 0 bases from V and 2 bases from J, leaving 18 bases between. The chain's CDR3 is CASSLVVFAGGTYEQYF. CDR3 sequence (DNA): TGTGCCAGCAGCTTGGTTGTTTTCGCAGGCGGGACCTACGAGCAGTACTTC.

The count of this clone is one. The chain combines TRBV7-9 with TRBJ2-5, with 8 nucleotides matching TRBD1. The CDR3 runs 16 residues. In germline, CDR1 is SEHNR, CDR2 FQNEAQ (reference sequence). V trimming: 5 bases; J trimming: 2 bases; junction bases outside the gene matches: 10. The CDR3: CASSLPLGQGQETQYF. The CDR3 nucleotides read TGTGCCAGCAGCCTCCCCTTAGGACAGGGTCAAGAGACCCAGTACTTC.

The chain uses TRBV5-1 and TRBJ2-2; weak D call: TRBD2 (6 bases). The CDR3 is made up of 13 amino acids. The germline V and J ends were trimmed by 4 bases and 6 bases, with 10 bases remaining between them. Germline V lookup: CDR1 SGHRS, CDR2 YFSETQ. Here the CDR3 reads CASSERESGELFF. In DNA form, the CDR3 reads TGCGCCAGCAGCGAACGGGAGTCCGGGGAGCTGTTTTTT.

V is TRBV7-9 and J is TRBJ2-4, with TRBD1 matching over 8 bases. The CDR3 covers 15 residues. CDR1 and CDR2 (germline): SEHNR, FQNEAQ (reference sequence). The ends lost 2 bases at V and 5 bases at J; junction bases unmatched: 5. The chain's CDR3 is CASSLSGGAENIQYF. As DNA, the CDR3 is TGTGCCAGCAGCTTATCAGGGGGCGCCGAAAACATTCAGTACTTC.

J is TRBJ2-5 and V is TRBV7-9; 9 bases are shared with TRBD1. Trimming cost V 7 bases and J 4 bases; bases outside gene matches: 7. The CDR3 is 14 residues long. CDR1 and CDR2 from the germline V gene are SEHNR and FQNEAQ (reference sequence). The CDR3 is CASMDRGTGETQYF. CDR3 sequence (DNA): TGTGCCAGCATGGACAGGGGCACGGGAGAGACCCAGTACTTC. Looking up the rest from reference TRBV7-9 and TRBJ2-5 gives the full variable domain: DTGVSQNPRHKITKRGQNVTFRCDPISEHNRLYWYRQTLGQGPEFLTYFQNEAQLEKSRLLSDRFSAERPKGSFSTLEIQRTEQGDSAMYLCASMDRGTGETQYFGPGTRLLVL.

Here the CDR3 DNA reads TGTGCCAGCTCACCAGAGTTTTACTCTGGAAACACCATATATTTT. It specifies CASSPEFYSGNTIYF. The V and J genes are TRBV18 and TRBJ1-3; D is undetermined. The CDR3 runs to 15 residues. The V end was cut by 2 bases, the J end by 0 bases, with 8 bases between. Looked up from germline, CDR1 is KGHSH and CDR2 is LQKENI.

The chain has TRBV5-1 and TRBJ2-2, with 10 positions matching TRBD2. Per germline, CDR1 SGHRS and CDR2 YFSETQ. V lost 3 bases and J lost 0; bases outside the gene matches: 14. The CDR3 runs 20 residues. The CDR3 DNA is TGCGCCAGCAGCTCGGTTTTGGCTAGCGGGAGCTGGTCGAACACCGGGGAGCTGTTTTTT. This sequence encodes CASSSVLASGSWSNTGELFF.

V gene TRBV5-6 combines with J gene TRBJ1-1; no firm D call. The length of the CDR3 is 15 residues. V was pared by 4 bases and J by 0 bases, with 13 bases between. Per the germline V gene, CDR1 is SGHDT and CDR2 is YYEEEE. The CDR3 loop reads CASSSPRIMNTEAFF. CDR3 in DNA: TGTGCCAGCAGCAGTCCGAGGATCATGAACACTGAAGCTTTCTTT.

The chain links TRBV6-6 to TRBJ2-3, with D possibly being TRBD1 (6 bases). CDR1 is MNHNY and CDR2 is SVGAGI in the germline V gene (reference sequence). This CDR3 contains 15 residues. V shed 7 bases and J shed 4 bases, with 18 bases lying between them. In DNA, the CDR3 is TGTGCCAGCAACCCCGGGACATCGAGGGCAGATACGCAGTATTTT. It specifies CASNPGTSRADTQYF.